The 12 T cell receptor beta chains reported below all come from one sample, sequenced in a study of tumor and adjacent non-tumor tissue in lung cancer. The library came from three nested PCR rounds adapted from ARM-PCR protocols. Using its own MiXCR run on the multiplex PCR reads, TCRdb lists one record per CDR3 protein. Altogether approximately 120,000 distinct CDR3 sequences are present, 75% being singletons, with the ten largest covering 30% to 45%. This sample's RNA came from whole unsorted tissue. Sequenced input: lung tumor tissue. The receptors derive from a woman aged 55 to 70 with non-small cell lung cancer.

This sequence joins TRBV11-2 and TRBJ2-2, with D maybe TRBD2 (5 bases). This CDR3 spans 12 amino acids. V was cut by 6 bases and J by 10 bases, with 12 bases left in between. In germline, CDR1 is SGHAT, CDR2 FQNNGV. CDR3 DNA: TGTGCCAGCAGATGGGGAGACGCGGAGCTGTTTTTT. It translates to CASRWGDAELFF.

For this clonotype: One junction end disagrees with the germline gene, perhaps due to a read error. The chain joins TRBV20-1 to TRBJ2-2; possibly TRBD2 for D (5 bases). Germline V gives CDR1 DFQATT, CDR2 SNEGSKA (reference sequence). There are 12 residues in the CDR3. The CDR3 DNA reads TGCAGTGCTAGGAACTCCACCGGGGAGCTATTTTTT. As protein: CSARNSTGELFF.

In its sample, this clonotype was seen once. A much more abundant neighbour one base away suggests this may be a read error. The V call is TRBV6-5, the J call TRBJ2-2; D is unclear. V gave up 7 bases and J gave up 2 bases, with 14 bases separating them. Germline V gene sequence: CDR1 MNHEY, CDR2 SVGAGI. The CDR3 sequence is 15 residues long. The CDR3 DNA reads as TGTGCCAGCACGGCCGACCAAATCAACACCGGGGAGCTGTTTTTT. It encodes CASTADQINTGELFF.

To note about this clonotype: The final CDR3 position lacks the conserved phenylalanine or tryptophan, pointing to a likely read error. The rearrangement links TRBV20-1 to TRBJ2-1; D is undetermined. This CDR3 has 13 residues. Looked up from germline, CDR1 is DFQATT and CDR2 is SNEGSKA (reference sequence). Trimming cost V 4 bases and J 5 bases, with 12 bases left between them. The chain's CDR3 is CSATFPVDNEQFI. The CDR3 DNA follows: TGCAGTGCTACCTTTCCAGTCGACAATGAGCAGTTCATA.

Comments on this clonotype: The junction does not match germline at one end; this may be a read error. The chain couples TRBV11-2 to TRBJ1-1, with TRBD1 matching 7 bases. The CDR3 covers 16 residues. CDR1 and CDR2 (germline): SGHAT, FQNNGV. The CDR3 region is CASSLGSGGRNIEAFF. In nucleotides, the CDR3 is TGTGCCAGCAGCTTAGGCTCAGGGGGTAGGAACATTGAAGCATTCTTT.

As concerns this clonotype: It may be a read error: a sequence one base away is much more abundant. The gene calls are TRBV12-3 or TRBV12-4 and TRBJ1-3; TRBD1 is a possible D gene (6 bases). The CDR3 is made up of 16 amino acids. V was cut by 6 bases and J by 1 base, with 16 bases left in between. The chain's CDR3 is CASSPYQGRSGNTIYF. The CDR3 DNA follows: TGTGCCAGCAGCCCATACCAGGGGAGGTCTGGAAACACCATATATTTT.

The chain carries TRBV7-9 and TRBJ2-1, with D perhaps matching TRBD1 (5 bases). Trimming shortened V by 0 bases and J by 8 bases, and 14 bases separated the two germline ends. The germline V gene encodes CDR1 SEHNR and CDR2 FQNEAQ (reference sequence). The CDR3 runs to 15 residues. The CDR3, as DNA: TGTGCCAGCAGCTTAGCGAATGGGGCCAGGGATGAGCAGTTCTTC. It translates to CASSLANGARDEQFF.

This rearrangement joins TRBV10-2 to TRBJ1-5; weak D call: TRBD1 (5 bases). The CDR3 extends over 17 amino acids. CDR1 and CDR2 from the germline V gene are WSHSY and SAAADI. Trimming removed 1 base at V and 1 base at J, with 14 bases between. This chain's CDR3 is CASSELFVQGSNQPQHF. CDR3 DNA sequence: TGCGCCAGCAGTGAGTTATTTGTGCAGGGCAGCAATCAGCCCCAGCATTTT.

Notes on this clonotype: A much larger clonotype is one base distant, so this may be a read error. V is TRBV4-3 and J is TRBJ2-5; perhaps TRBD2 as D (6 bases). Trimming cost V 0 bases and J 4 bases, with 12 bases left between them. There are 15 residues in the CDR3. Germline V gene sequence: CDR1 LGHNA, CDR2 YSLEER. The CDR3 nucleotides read TGCGCCAGCAGCCAAGAATGGCGGGACCTAGAGACCCAGTACTTC. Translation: CASSQEWRDLETQYF.

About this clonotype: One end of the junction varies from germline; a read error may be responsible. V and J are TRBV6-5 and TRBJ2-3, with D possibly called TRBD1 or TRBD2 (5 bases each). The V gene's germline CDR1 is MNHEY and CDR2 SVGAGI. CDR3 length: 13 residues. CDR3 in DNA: TGTGCCAGCAGTTGGGGGTTCTCAGATGCGCAGTATTTT. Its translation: CASSWGFSDAQYF.

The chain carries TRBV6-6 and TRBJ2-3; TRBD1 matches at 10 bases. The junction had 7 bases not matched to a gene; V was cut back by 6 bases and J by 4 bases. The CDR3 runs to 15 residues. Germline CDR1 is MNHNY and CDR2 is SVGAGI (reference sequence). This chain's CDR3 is CASRKGQGFSDTQYF. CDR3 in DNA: TGTGCCAGCAGAAAGGGACAGGGGTTCTCAGATACGCAGTATTTT.

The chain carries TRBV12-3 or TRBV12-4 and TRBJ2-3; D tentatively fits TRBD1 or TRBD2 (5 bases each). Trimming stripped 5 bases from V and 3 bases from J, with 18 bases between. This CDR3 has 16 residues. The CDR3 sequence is CASSPEVAWGTDTQYF. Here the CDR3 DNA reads TGTGCCAGCAGTCCCGAGGTAGCCTGGGGGACAGATACGCAGTATTTT.